This TCR beta chain was sequenced during a study of T cell responses to AZD1222 COVID-19 vaccine. Germline V CDR1 and CDR2: LGHNA, YSLEER. The V segment lost 3 bases and the J segment 6 bases; nucleotides outside the gene matches: 7. This CDR3 region has 16 residues. Assay: immunoSEQ multiplex PCR; the TCRdb copy retains only in-frame clones and omits some. This sample carries 100,000 to 150,000 clones, about 90% of them seen once, and the ten largest clones take about 5.4%. The clonotype comes from an adult in good health. The chain uses TRBV4-3 and TRBJ2-3, with 12 bases lining up with TRBD2. The starting material was peripheral blood, obtained on day 0 of AZD1222 vaccination. The CDR3 loop is CASSQILAGGGDTQYF. CDR3 DNA sequence: TGCGCCAGCAGCCAGATACTAGCGGGGGGCGGGGATACGCAGTATTTT.